This T cell receptor beta chain was profiled in a study of CD8+ T cells in alopecia areata. Overall study results and limits: An increase in clonality over normal scalp was evident in lesional scalp, especially alopecia totalis/universalis. Between patients, shared TCR sequences were less clear than in mice. This was possibly due in part to HLA diversity in the patient population.

Starting from PBMCs, sorting isolated CD4+ and CD8+ T cells. RNA was isolated and reverse transcribed to cDNA, the sequencing template. TCRdb keeps only in-frame clones here, not all; method: immunoSEQ multiplex PCR. The table has about 99,000 clones, about 60% seen once. With regard to this clone: The antigen remains undetermined.

The CDR3 runs 14 residues. The trim removed 3 bases at V and 1 base at J, leaving 2 bases unmatched. Germline V lookup: CDR1 LGHNA, CDR2 YSLEER. The sample was CD4+ T cells sorted from blood. The chain has TRBV4-3 and TRBJ1-1, with 7 bases matching TRBD1. This clonotype was obtained from a human donor in good health. This chain's CDR3 is CASSQGQRNTEAFF. CDR3 in DNA: TGCGCCAGCAGCCAGGGACAGCGGAACACTGAAGCTTTCTTT.